Shown below are 23 T cell receptor beta chains from a single sample sequenced in a study of cytomegalovirus exposure and HLA in healthy donors. Primers for the PCR totalled 60 Vbeta and 13 Jbeta. Using immunoSEQ multiplex PCR, the repertoire was profiled, and TCRdb retains in-frame clones only, with some absent. In the table there are some 90,000 clones, roughly three quarters of which are singletons. Sequenced: PBMCs. The receptors here all came from a man aged 35 to 55 in good health and CMV-seronegative.

The rearrangement uses TRBV6-5 and TRBJ2-3, with 8 bases lining up with TRBD1. The CDR3 contains 14 residues. The V segment lost 6 bases and the J segment 6 bases; nucleotides outside the gene matches: 8. Per the germline V gene, CDR1 is MNHEY and CDR2 is SVGAGI. The CDR3 region has the DNA TGTGCCAGCAGAAGACTTGACAGGGGTGATACGCAGTATTTT. Encoded protein: CASRRLDRGDTQYF.

This chain connects TRBV28 to TRBJ2-2; weak D call: TRBD2 (6 bases). The CDR3 is 18 residues long. V gave up 6 bases and J gave up 8 bases, with 28 bases separating them. Per the germline V gene, CDR1 is MDHEN and CDR2 is SYDVKM. The DNA of the CDR3 is TGTGCCAGCAGCCAGAGGTGGGGGGAGGTTCCCTTGGCGGGGGAGCTGTTTTTT. Amino acid sequence: CASSQRWGEVPLAGELFF.

The chain couples TRBV4-1 to TRBJ1-5; D might be TRBD1 (6 bases). Trimming pared 3 bases from V and 7 bases from J, leaving 16 bases between. The CDR3 runs to 15 residues. Looked up from germline, CDR1 is MGHRA and CDR2 is YSYEKL. The CDR3 protein is CASSQVQGQRQPQHF. CDR3 DNA: TGCGCCAGCAGCCAGGTACAGGGCCAGCGACAGCCCCAGCATTTT.

The rearrangement uses TRBV5-1 and TRBJ2-3; 7 nucleotides line up with TRBD2. The CDR3 has 15 residues. CDR1 is SGHRS and CDR2 is YFSETQ in the germline V gene. V dropped 1 base and J dropped 2; count of bases not matched to a gene: 4. CDR3 in DNA: TGCGCCAGCAGCTTGACAGCGGGGAACACAGATACGCAGTATTTT. It translates to CASSLTAGNTDTQYF.

This clone showed up just a few times. The CDR3 region has the DNA TGTGCCAGCAGTACAGGGTTAGCGAACTATGGCTACACCTTC. This sequence encodes CASSTGLANYGYTF. V and J are TRBV6-5 and TRBJ1-2; D possibly corresponds to TRBD1 (6 bases). The V and J ends lost 5 bases and 2 bases respectively, with 12 bases between them. Germline CDR1 and CDR2: MNHEY and SVGAGI. The CDR3 covers 14 residues.

This chain uses TRBV25-1 with TRBJ1-2; D ambiguous. The length of the CDR3 is 13 residues. Looked up from germline, CDR1 is MGHDK and CDR2 is SYGVNS. V was clipped by 0 bases and J by 5 bases, with 7 bases between them. The CDR3 nucleotides are TGTGCCAGCAGTGAATATCGCGGGTATGGCTACACCTTC. Its protein product is CASSEYRGYGYTF.

The chain links TRBV7-9 to TRBJ2-7, with TRBD2 matching over 10 bases. Germline V CDR1 and CDR2: SEHNR, FQNEAQ (reference sequence). The J segment lost 4 bases and the V segment lost 1 base, leaving 4 bases of the junction unmatched. This CDR3 has 15 amino acids. The CDR3 here is CASSLVGLAEYEQYF. DNA of the CDR3: TGTGCCAGCAGCTTAGTAGGACTAGCGGAATACGAGCAGTACTTC.

The chain couples TRBV12-2 to TRBJ2-5; whether TRBD2, the table's D call, matches the DNA was not checked. TRBV12-2 is tagged as a pseudogene. The CDR3 extends over 15 amino acids. As DNA, the CDR3 is TGTGCAAGTCGCGAACGGGGGGGCCCTTGGGAGACCCAGTACTTC. Its protein is CASRERGGPWETQYF.

The chain has TRBV7-9 and TRBJ1-2, with a tentative D call TRBD1 (6 bases). The germline V and J ends were trimmed by 0 bases and 0 bases, with 11 bases remaining between them. CDR3 size: 16 residues. Germline CDR1 and CDR2: SEHNR and FQNEAQ (reference sequence). The CDR3 nucleotides are TGTGCCAGCAGCTTAGCGTCAGGGGCCACTAACTATGGCTACACCTTC. Amino acid sequence: CASSLASGATNYGYTF.

This chain joins TRBV7-6 and TRBJ2-7, with 8 bases lining up with TRBD1. CDR3 size: 16 residues. Per germline, CDR1 SGHVS and CDR2 FNYEAQ. After removal of 1 base from V and 1 base from J, the junction contained 6 bases not matched to a gene. CDR3 in DNA: TGTGCCAGCAGCTTAGAGACAGGGGAAGGTTCCTACGAGCAGTACTTC. It translates to CASSLETGEGSYEQYF.

The V call is TRBV2, the J call TRBJ2-2; D gene unclear. Trimming took 1 base from V and 1 from J, leaving 4 bases between them. Germline values: CDR1 SNHLY, CDR2 FYNNEI. The CDR3 runs to 14 residues. The CDR3 is CASSEGQNTGELFF. CDR3 bases: TGTGCCAGCAGTGAAGGTCAGAACACCGGGGAGCTGTTTTTT.

The chain combines TRBV28 with TRBJ1-4, with 11 bases matching TRBD1. Germline CDR1 is MDHEN and CDR2 is SYDVKM. V trimming: 5 bases; J trimming: 0 bases; junction bases outside the gene matches: 8. There are 18 residues in the CDR3. For the CDR3, the DNA is TGTGCCAGCAGTAAACCGGGACAGGGGGGAACAACTAATGAAAAACTGTTTTTT. This gives the protein CASSKPGQGGTTNEKLFF.

The chain has TRBV6-1 and TRBJ2-7, with 9 nucleotides matching TRBD1. Germline lookup yields CDR1 MNHNS and CDR2 SASEGT. CDR3 length: 15 residues. V shed 4 bases and J 2 bases; nucleotides not matched to a gene: 6. DNA for the CDR3: TGTGCCAGCAGTGTAGGACAGGGGAGCACCTACGAGCAGTACTTC. It yields the protein CASSVGQGSTYEQYF.

This chain joins TRBV25-1 and TRBJ1-5; TRBD1 agrees at 10 bases. The CDR3 consists of 15 residues. Germline V gene lookup returns CDR1 MGHDK and CDR2 SYGVNS. With V trimmed by 5 bases and J by 0 bases, 1 base remained unmatched. The CDR3 sequence: CASSRTGGSNQPQHF. The CDR3 DNA is TGTGCCAGCAGTAGGACAGGGGGTAGCAATCAGCCCCAGCATTTT.

The chain has TRBV10-3 and TRBJ1-3, with 8 bases lining up with TRBD1. V lost 7 bases and J lost 0; bases outside the gene matches: 11. The CDR3 length is 17 residues. In germline, CDR1 is ENHRY, CDR2 SYGVKD. The chain's CDR3 is CAIKGQGTQISGNTIYF. In DNA, the CDR3 is TGTGCCATCAAAGGACAGGGAACCCAGATCTCTGGAAACACCATATATTTT.

V is TRBV7-7 and J is TRBJ2-3; no clear D. V was cut by 5 bases and J by 2 bases, with 8 bases left in between. This CDR3 has 13 residues. The germline V gene encodes CDR1 SSHAT and CDR2 FNYEAQ (reference sequence). The CDR3: CASSHTTTDTQYF. The CDR3 DNA reads as TGTGCCAGCAGCCACACAACCACAGATACGCAGTATTTT.

The chain uses TRBV6-5 and TRBJ1-2; D ambiguous. The length of the CDR3 is 13 residues. Deletions cut 10 bases from V and 5 bases from J, with 17 bases between. The germline CDR1 and CDR2 sequences are MNHEY and SVGAGI. DNA of the CDR3: TGTGCCACCGTCCGGGGAGGCCTATATGGCTACACCTTC. This translates into CATVRGGLYGYTF.

V gene TRBV29-1 combines with J gene TRBJ1-2, with D perhaps matching TRBD1 (5 bases). The CDR3 is 13 residues long. CDR1 is SQVTM and CDR2 is ANQGSEA in the germline V gene. The germline V and J ends were trimmed by 7 bases and 5 bases, with 17 bases remaining between them. CDR3: CSAYGTSPYGYTF. CDR3 nucleotides: TGCAGCGCCTACGGGACTTCACCATATGGCTACACCTTC.

The chain recombines TRBV30 with TRBJ2-5; TRBD1 matches at 9 bases. Judging by the DNA end, TRBJ2-7 fits better; the J call may be wrong. CDR1 is GTSNPN and CDR2 is SVGIG in the germline V gene (reference sequence). The CDR3 contains 18 residues. CDR3 coding DNA: TGTGCCTGGAGTGTAGGGACAGGGCGAATATTGAGGAAATACGAGCAGTACTTC. Its protein is CAWSVGTGRILRKYEQYF.

The chain couples TRBV5-5 to TRBJ1-2; D might be TRBD1 (5 bases). CDR3 length: 14 residues. With 1 base removed from V and 4 bases from J, the gap between germline ends came to 11 bases. Germline CDR1 and CDR2: SGHKS and YYEKEE (reference sequence). CDR3 nucleotides: TGTGCCAGCAGCTTGACACAGGCTACCTATGGCTACACCTTC. Translated: CASSLTQATYGYTF.

The chain is built from TRBV5-1 and TRBJ1-1; 9 nucleotides align to TRBD1. The CDR3 length is 13 residues. V was clipped by 5 bases and J by 2 bases; unmatched bases: 1. Germline V gene data show CDR1 as SGHRS and CDR2 as YFSETQ. The CDR3 sequence is CASRDRGNTEAFF. CDR3 nucleotide sequence: TGCGCCAGCAGGGACAGGGGAAACACTGAAGCTTTCTTT.

The chain has TRBV2 and TRBJ1-2; D is uncertain. The V and J ends lost 6 bases and 2 bases respectively, with 7 bases between them. The germline V gene has CDR1 SNHLY and CDR2 FYNNEI. There are 12 residues in the CDR3. The CDR3 sequence is CASRFFNYGYTF. The CDR3, as DNA: TGTGCCAGCAGGTTCTTCAACTATGGCTACACCTTC.

This clone was seen a handful of times. The V call is TRBV5-4, the J call TRBJ2-3, with a weak D call TRBD1 (6 bases). Trimming pared 5 bases from V and 3 bases from J, leaving 19 bases between. The CDR3 sequence is 16 residues long. Germline loops: CDR1 SGHNT, CDR2 YYREEE (reference sequence). The CDR3 spells CASSFGPLTGTDTQYF. CDR3 DNA sequence: TGTGCCAGCAGTTTTGGTCCCTTGACAGGTACAGATACGCAGTATTTT.